These 25 T cell receptor beta chains share one sample of origin, sequenced in a study of blood T cell repertoires in COVID-19. TCRdb keeps only in-frame clones here, not all; method: immunoSEQ multiplex PCR. The repertoire holds some 110,000 clones, with 70% to 90% as singletons. The sample was peripheral blood. The source of these receptors is a man between 25 and 39 years old with acute or convalescent COVID-19.

The chain joins TRBV9 to TRBJ1-6; D is ambiguous. There are 16 residues in the CDR3. V dropped 0 bases and J dropped 4 bases, with 11 bases sitting between them. CDR1 is SGDLS and CDR2 is YYNGEE in the germline V gene. As DNA, the CDR3 is TGTGCCAGCAGCGTAGCTGAATACAGTTATAATTCACCCCTCCACTTT. Amino acids: CASSVAEYSYNSPLHF.

About this clone itself: The sample carries other DNA sequences with the same CDR3. The chain employs TRBV11-2 and TRBJ2-7; maybe TRBD2 (6 bases). Germline loops: CDR1 SGHAT, CDR2 FQNNGV. Trimming cost V 5 bases and J 3 bases, with 8 bases left between them. The CDR3 spans 12 residues. The CDR3 protein is CASSHGGYEQYF. The CDR3 DNA is TGTGCCAGCAGCCACGGGGGCTACGAGCAGTACTTC.

The chain joins TRBV3-1 (or the pseudogene TRBV3-2) to TRBJ2-5; D is undetermined. The CDR3 sequence is 14 residues long. Per the germline V gene, CDR1 is LGHDT and CDR2 is YNNKEL (reference sequence). Between the trimmed V and J ends, which lost 1 base and 5 bases, there was a span of 11 bases. Here the CDR3 DNA reads TGTGCCAGCAGCCAAGGTGGAGCTACTGAGACCCAGTACTTC. Protein product: CASSQGGATETQYF.

V is TRBV5-1 and J is TRBJ2-1; possible D gene TRBD1, 5 bases. Trimming shortened V by 0 bases and J by 0 bases, and 7 bases separated the two germline ends. In germline, CDR1 is SGHRS, CDR2 YFSETQ. The CDR3 is made up of 15 amino acids. This CDR3 is CASSLGQLSYNEQFF. CDR3 DNA: TGCGCCAGCAGCTTGGGACAGCTCTCCTACAATGAGCAGTTCTTC.

This clone was seen once. The chain combines TRBV2 with TRBJ2-1; 7 positions match TRBD2. The V and J ends lost 1 base and 8 bases, in that order; junction bases with no gene match: 8. Germline-derived CDR1 and CDR2 are SNHLY and FYNNEI. The CDR3 extends over 15 amino acids. The CDR3 DNA sequence: TGTGCCAGCAGTGAAGACGGGGGGACCCTGGATGAGCAGTTCTTC. As protein: CASSEDGGTLDEQFF. Together with reference TRBV2 and TRBJ2-1, the CDR3 gives the full variable domain: EPEVTQTPSHQVTQMGQEVILRCVPISNHLYFYWYRQILGQKVEFLVSFYNNEISEKSEIFDDQFSVERPDGSNFTLKIRSTKLEDSAMYFCASSEDGGTLDEQFFGPGTRLTVL.

The chain couples TRBV5-5 to TRBJ1-1, with unresolved D. V lost 4 bases to trimming and J lost 0 bases, with 16 bases between them. This CDR3 has 16 amino acids. CDR1 SGHKS and CDR2 YYEKEE come from the germline V gene (reference sequence). In DNA, the CDR3 is TGTGCCAGCAGCCGGGAAGTCTATCTCATGAACACTGAAGCTTTCTTT. Translating it yields CASSREVYLMNTEAFF.

V usage is TRBV3-1 (or the pseudogene TRBV3-2) and J usage is TRBJ2-2; D may be TRBD2 (5 bases). Trimming removed 0 bases from V and 3 bases from J, with 17 bases in between. CDR1 is LGHDT, CDR2 YNNKEL, per germline (reference sequence). This CDR3 is built from 18 residues. CDR3 bases: TGTGCCAGCAGCCAAGAGGTGCCTGGAGTGAGGGACACCGGGGAGCTGTTTTTT. Protein: CASSQEVPGVRDTGELFF.

The chain recombines TRBV7-9 with TRBJ2-3; D gene unclear. CDR3 length equals 16 residues. Between the trimmed V and J ends, which lost 5 bases and 6 bases, there was a span of 21 bases. Germline V gene sequence: CDR1 SEHNR, CDR2 FQNEAQ (reference sequence). The CDR3 sequence: CASSPGFGLGTDTQYF. The DNA for the CDR3 is TGTGCCAGCAGCCCGGGTTTCGGGTTGGGTACGGATACGCAGTATTTT.

V is TRBV29-1 and J is TRBJ1-1; 12 nucleotides match TRBD1. Germline assignment: CDR1 SQVTM and CDR2 ANQGSEA. The CDR3 runs to 18 residues. Trimming removed 4 bases from V and 4 bases from J; junction bases left unmatched: 16. The CDR3 DNA reads TGCAGCGTTGCACCGGCCGGGGGACAGGGGGCAGGGGGCACTGAAGCTTTCTTT. It translates to CSVAPAGGQGAGGTEAFF.

This clone was picked up one time. The rearrangement uses TRBV6-4 and TRBJ1-1; the match to TRBD1 covers 7 bases. The CDR3 extends over 16 amino acids. Per germline, CDR1 MRHNA and CDR2 SNTAGT. V trimming: 0 bases; J trimming: 1 base; junction bases outside the gene matches: 5. CDR3 nucleotide sequence: TGTGCCAGCAGTGACTCGACCCAGGGGGGGAACACTGAAGCTTTCTTT. Its protein product is CASSDSTQGGNTEAFF.

V gene TRBV12-3 or TRBV12-4 combines with J gene TRBJ2-2; maybe TRBD1 (6 bases). The CDR3 is made up of 13 amino acids. Trimming left V 6 bases short and J 7 bases short, with 12 bases between. CDR3 sequence (DNA): TGTGCCAGCAGCCACAGGGTTAACGGGGAGCTGTTTTTT. It codes for CASSHRVNGELFF.

This chain joins TRBV5-1 and TRBJ2-1, with 11 bases identical to TRBD2. V shed 2 bases and J 8 bases; nucleotides not matched to a gene: 12. Germline CDR1 reads SGHRS; CDR2 reads YFSETQ. The CDR3 consists of 17 residues. The CDR3 DNA reads as TGCGCCAGCAGCTTTTTAGCGGGAGGGCCTGGAGGCTATGAGCAGTTCTTC. Translated, it gives CASSFLAGGPGGYEQFF. Based on the CDR3 plus reference TRBV5-1 and TRBJ2-1, the full variable domain is KAGVTQTPRYLIKTRGQQVTLSCSPISGHRSVSWYQQTPGQGLQFLFEYFSETQRNKGNFPGRFSGRQFSNSRSEMNVSTLELGDSALYLCASSFLAGGPGGYEQFFGPGTRLTVL.

This chain joins TRBV6-5 and TRBJ1-1, with no clear D. The CDR3 extends over 11 amino acids. V was cut by 5 bases and J by 7 bases, with 8 bases left in between. The germline V gene encodes CDR1 MNHEY and CDR2 SVGAGI. CDR3 coding DNA: TGTGCCAGCAGTACCGGTTTTGAAGCTTTCTTT. Its translation is CASSTGFEAFF.

The rearrangement uses TRBV3-1 (or the pseudogene TRBV3-2) and TRBJ2-1; no firm D call. This CDR3 contains 13 residues. V was pared by 1 base and J by 5 bases, with 6 bases between. Germline values: CDR1 LGHDT, CDR2 YNNKEL (reference sequence). For the CDR3, the DNA is TGTGCCAGCAGCCAAGTGCTAAACAATGAGCAGTTCTTC. Its protein product is CASSQVLNNEQFF.

V gene TRBV6-1 combines with J gene TRBJ1-1, with 10 positions matching TRBD1. Germline V gene lookup returns CDR1 MNHNS and CDR2 SASEGT. The length of the CDR3 is 16 residues. V lost 4 bases, J lost 6 bases, and 11 bases stayed unmatched. CDR3: CASSAPTGGATAEAFF. The CDR3 region has the DNA TGTGCCAGCAGTGCCCCGACAGGGGGCGCGACGGCTGAAGCTTTCTTT.

The chain employs TRBV6-5 and TRBJ2-7; possible D gene TRBD2, 6 bases. The CDR3 is made up of 12 amino acids. CDR1 is MNHEY, CDR2 SVGAGI, per germline. Between the trimmed V and J ends, which lost 10 bases and 0 bases, there was a span of 10 bases. The CDR3 loop is CATSSDSYEQYF. The CDR3, as DNA: TGTGCCACCTCTAGCGACTCCTACGAGCAGTACTTC.

The V and J genes are TRBV6-5 and TRBJ2-3; 10 positions agree with TRBD2. From germline, CDR1 is MNHEY and CDR2 SVGAGI. This CDR3 has 14 amino acids. V shed 8 bases and J 7 bases; nucleotides not matched to a gene: 9. In DNA, the CDR3 is TGTGCCAGCTCTCCTAGCGGGAGTTGGTATACGCAGTATTTT. Protein product: CASSPSGSWYTQYF.

The J gene is TRBJ2-3, the V gene TRBV7-6, with TRBD2 matching 8 bases. CDR3 size: 15 residues. Germline-derived CDR1 and CDR2 are SGHVS and FNYEAQ. The V and J ends lost 3 bases and 3 bases, in that order; junction bases with no gene match: 5. In DNA, the CDR3 is TGTGCCAGCAGCTTCGGCGGGGGGTCTACAGATACGCAGTATTTT. It yields the protein CASSFGGGSTDTQYF.

This clone was detected only once. The V call is TRBV5-8, the J call TRBJ2-4, with 8 nucleotides matching TRBD1. Losses at the gene ends were 1 base for V and 6 bases for J; bases not matched to a gene: 9. Germline CDR1 SGHTS, CDR2 YDEGEE. The CDR3 runs 16 residues. The CDR3 loop reads CASSLSIRGPANIQYF. The DNA of the CDR3 is TGTGCCAGCAGCTTGAGTATCAGGGGGCCGGCAAACATTCAGTACTTC.

The chain is built from TRBV5-5 and TRBJ2-2; 11 bases fit TRBD2. The CDR3 totals 17 residues. The germline gives CDR1 SGHKS, CDR2 YYEKEE (reference sequence). V lost 4 bases to trimming and J lost 2 bases; unmatched junction nucleotides: 7. In nucleotides, the CDR3 is TGTGCCAGCAGCATGACTAGCGGGATGGTTAACACCGGGGAGCTGTTTTTT. Residues: CASSMTSGMVNTGELFF.

The J gene is TRBJ2-3, the V gene TRBV7-9, with D possibly being TRBD2 (7 bases). The germline V and J ends were trimmed by 4 bases and 5 bases, with 16 bases remaining between them. Germline CDR1 and CDR2: SEHNR and FQNEAQ (reference sequence). The CDR3 spans 15 residues. The CDR3 DNA follows: TGTGCCAGCAGCTCCCAGGGAGGGGGGATAGATACGCAGTATTTT. It yields the protein CASSSQGGGIDTQYF. The full variable domain, its missing parts supplied by reference TRBV7-9 and TRBJ2-3, is DTGVSQNPRHKITKRGQNVTFRCDPISEHNRLYWYRQTLGQGPEFLTYFQNEAQLEKSRLLSDRFSAERPKGSFSTLEIQRTEQGDSAMYLCASSSQGGGIDTQYFGPGTRLTVL.

V gene TRBV6-5 combines with J gene TRBJ2-1; D might be TRBD2 (5 bases). Germline lookup yields CDR1 MNHEY and CDR2 SVGAGI. The CDR3 spans 12 residues. V lost 8 bases to trimming and J lost 4 bases, with 9 bases between them. The CDR3 region is CASVTSYNEQFF. CDR3 sequence (DNA): TGTGCCAGCGTCACTAGTTACAATGAGCAGTTCTTC.

The gene calls are TRBV9 and TRBJ1-2; tentative D call: TRBD1 (5 bases). CDR1 and CDR2 (germline): SGDLS, YYNGEE. The CDR3 sequence is 15 residues long. Deletions cut 1 base from V and 6 bases from J, with 16 bases between. The CDR3 loop is CASSVRAGKGHGYTF. The CDR3 region has the DNA TGTGCCAGCAGCGTACGAGCAGGGAAGGGGCATGGCTACACCTTC.

The chain recombines TRBV5-1 with TRBJ2-7; TRBD2 aligns across 10 bases. Looked up from germline, CDR1 is SGHRS and CDR2 is YFSETQ. The J segment lost 0 bases and the V segment lost 4 bases, leaving 4 bases of the junction unmatched. This CDR3 contains 15 residues. The chain's CDR3 is CASSRTSGSSYEQYF. For the CDR3, the DNA is TGCGCCAGCAGCCGGACTAGCGGAAGCTCCTACGAGCAGTACTTC.

The chain combines TRBV7-9 with TRBJ2-3; TRBD2 might be the D (5 bases). The germline V and J ends were trimmed by 5 bases and 4 bases, with 10 bases remaining between them. Looked up from germline, CDR1 is SEHNR and CDR2 is FQNEAQ (reference sequence). The CDR3 extends over 13 amino acids. The CDR3 DNA reads as TGTGCCAGCAGCAAATCTAGCCCAGATACGCAGTATTTT. Its protein is CASSKSSPDTQYF.